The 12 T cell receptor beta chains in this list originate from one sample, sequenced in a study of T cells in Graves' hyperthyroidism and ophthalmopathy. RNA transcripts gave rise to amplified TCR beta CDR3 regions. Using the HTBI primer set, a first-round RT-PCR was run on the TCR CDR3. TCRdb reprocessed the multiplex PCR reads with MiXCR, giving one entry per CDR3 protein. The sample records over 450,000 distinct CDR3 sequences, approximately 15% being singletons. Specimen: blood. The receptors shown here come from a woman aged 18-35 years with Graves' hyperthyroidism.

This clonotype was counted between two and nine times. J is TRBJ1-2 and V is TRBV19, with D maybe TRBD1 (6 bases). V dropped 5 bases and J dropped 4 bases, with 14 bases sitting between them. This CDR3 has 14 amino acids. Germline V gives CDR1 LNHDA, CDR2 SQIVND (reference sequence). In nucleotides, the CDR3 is TGTGCCAGTAGTGCTCGGACAGAAATCTATGGCTACACCTTC. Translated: CASSARTEIYGYTF.

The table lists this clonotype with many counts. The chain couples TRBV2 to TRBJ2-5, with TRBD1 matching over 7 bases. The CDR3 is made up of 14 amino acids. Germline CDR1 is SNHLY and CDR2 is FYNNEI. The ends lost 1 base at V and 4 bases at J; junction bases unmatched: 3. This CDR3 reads CASSEGSGGETQYF. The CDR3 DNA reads TGTGCCAGCAGTGAAGGGTCAGGGGGAGAGACCCAGTACTTC. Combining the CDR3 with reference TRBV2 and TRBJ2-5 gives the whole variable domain EPEVTQTPSHQVTQMGQEVILRCVPISNHLYFYWYRQILGQKVEFLVSFYNNEISEKSEIFDDQFSVERPDGSNFTLKIRSTKLEDSAMYFCASSEGSGGETQYFGPGTRLLVL.

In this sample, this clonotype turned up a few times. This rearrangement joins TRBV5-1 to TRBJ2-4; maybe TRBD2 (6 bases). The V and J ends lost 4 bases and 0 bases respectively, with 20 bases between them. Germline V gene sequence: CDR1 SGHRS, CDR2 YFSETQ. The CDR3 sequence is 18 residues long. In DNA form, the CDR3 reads TGCGCCAGCAGCCCGGTCGATACGGGGGACCTAGCCAAAAACATTCAGTACTTC. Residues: CASSPVDTGDLAKNIQYF.

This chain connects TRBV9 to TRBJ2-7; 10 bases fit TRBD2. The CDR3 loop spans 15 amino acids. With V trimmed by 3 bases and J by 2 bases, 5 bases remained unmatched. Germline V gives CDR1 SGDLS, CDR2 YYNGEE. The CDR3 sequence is CASSATSGAPYEQYF. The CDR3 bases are TGTGCCAGCAGCGCAACTAGCGGGGCTCCCTACGAGCAGTACTTC.

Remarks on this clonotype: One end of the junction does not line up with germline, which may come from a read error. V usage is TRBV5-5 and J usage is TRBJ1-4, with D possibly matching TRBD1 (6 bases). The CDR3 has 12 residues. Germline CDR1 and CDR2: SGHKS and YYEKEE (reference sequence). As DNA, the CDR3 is TGTGCCAGCAGCTTGGAGGGGGAAAAACCGTTTTTT. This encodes CASSLEGEKPFF.

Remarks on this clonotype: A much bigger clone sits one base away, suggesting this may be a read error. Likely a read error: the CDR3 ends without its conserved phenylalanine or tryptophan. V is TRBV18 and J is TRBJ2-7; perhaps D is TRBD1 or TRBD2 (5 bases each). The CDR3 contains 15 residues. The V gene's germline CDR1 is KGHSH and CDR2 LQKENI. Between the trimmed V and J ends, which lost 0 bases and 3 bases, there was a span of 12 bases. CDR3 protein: CASSPPPQGVYEQYL. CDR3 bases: TGTGCCAGCTCACCACCCCCCCAGGGAGTCTACGAGCAGTACCTC.

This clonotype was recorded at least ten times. CDR3 loop: CASSQVGSYLRWKEAFF. In DNA form, the CDR3 reads TGTGCCAGCAGCCAAGTAGGAAGTTACCTGAGATGGAAAGAAGCTTTCTTT. The gene calls are TRBV3-1 and TRBJ1-1; the D is unclear. Germline lookup yields CDR1 LGHDT and CDR2 YNNKEL (reference sequence). V gave up 1 base and J gave up 8 bases, with 23 bases separating them. This CDR3 has 17 amino acids. The complete variable domain, with remaining parts taken from reference TRBV3-1 and TRBJ1-1, reads DTAVSQTPKYLVTQMGNDKSIKCEQNLGHDTMYWYKQDSKKFLKIMFSYNNKELIINETVPNRFSPKSPDKAHLNLHINSLELGDSAVYFCASSQVGSYLRWKEAFFGQGTRLTVV.

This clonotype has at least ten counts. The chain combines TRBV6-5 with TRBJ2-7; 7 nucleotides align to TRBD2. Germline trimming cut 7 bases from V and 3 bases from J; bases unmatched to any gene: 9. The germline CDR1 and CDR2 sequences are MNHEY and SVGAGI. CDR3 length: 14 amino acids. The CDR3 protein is CASTQLALDYEQYV. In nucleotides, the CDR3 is TGTGCCAGCACCCAACTAGCGCTTGACTACGAGCAGTACGTC.

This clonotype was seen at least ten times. As DNA, the CDR3 is TGTGCCAGCAGCTTGGAGTCCTCTGGCACCTTC. Amino acid sequence: CASSLESSGTF. The chain uses TRBV5-5 and TRBJ1-2; D not resolved. CDR3 length equals 11 residues. The germline V and J ends were trimmed by 0 bases and 13 bases, with 10 bases remaining between them. CDR1 is SGHKS, CDR2 YYEKEE, per germline (reference sequence).

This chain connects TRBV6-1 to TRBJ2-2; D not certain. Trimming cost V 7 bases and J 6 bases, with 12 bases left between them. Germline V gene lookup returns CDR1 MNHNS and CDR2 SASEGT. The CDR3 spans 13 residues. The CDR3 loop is CASKRQLAGELFF. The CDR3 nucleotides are TGTGCCAGCAAACGGCAGCTAGCCGGGGAGCTGTTTTTT.

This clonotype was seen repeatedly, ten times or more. In DNA, the CDR3 is TGTGCCAGCAGCTTAGTCGGGACTTTCGGCTCTGGAAACACCATATATTTT. This sequence encodes CASSLVGTFGSGNTIYF. The chain links TRBV11-3 to TRBJ1-3, with D perhaps TRBD1 (5 bases). Germline loops: CDR1 SGHNT, CDR2 YENEEA. This CDR3 comprises 17 residues. Trimming cost V 1 base and J 0 bases, with 13 bases left between them.

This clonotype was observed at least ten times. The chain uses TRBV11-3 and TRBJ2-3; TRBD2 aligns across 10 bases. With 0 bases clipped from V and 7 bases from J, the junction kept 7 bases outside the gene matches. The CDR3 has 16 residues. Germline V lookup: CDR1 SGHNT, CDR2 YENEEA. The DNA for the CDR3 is TGTGCCAGCAGCTTAGATCCTCTAGCGGGAGCTCATACGCAGTATTTT. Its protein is CASSLDPLAGAHTQYF.